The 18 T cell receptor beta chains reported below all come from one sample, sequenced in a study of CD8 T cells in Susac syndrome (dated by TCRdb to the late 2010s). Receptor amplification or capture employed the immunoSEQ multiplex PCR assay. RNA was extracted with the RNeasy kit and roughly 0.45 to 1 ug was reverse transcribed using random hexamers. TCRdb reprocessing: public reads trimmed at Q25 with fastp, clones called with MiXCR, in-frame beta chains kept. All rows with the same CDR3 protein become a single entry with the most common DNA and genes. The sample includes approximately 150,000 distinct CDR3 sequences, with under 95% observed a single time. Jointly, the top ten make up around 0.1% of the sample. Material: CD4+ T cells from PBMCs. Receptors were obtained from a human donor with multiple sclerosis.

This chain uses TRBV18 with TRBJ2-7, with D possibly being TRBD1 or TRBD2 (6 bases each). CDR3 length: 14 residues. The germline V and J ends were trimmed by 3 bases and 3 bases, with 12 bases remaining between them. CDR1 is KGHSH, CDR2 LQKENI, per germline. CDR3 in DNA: TGTGCCAGCTCACCGGGGGGCCAGGTCTACGAGCAGTACTTC. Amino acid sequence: CASSPGGQVYEQYF.

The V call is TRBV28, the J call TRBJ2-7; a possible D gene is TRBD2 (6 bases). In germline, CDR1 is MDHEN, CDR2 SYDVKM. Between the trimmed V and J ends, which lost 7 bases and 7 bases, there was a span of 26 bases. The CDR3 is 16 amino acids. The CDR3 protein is CASTPGGGGVPGEQYF. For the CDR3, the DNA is TGTGCCAGCACCCCTGGGGGTGGCGGGGTCCCGGGGGAGCAGTACTTC.

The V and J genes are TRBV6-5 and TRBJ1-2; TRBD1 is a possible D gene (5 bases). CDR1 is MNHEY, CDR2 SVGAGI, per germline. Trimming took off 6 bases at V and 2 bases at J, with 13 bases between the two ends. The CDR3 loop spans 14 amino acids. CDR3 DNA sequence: TGTGCCAGCAGCCCCTGGGGCGCCAACTATGGCTACACCTTC. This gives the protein CASSPWGANYGYTF.

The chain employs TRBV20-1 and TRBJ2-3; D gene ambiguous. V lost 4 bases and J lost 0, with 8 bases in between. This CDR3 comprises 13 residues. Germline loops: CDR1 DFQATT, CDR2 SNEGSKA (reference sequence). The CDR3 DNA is TGCAGTGCTAAACCCAATAGCACAGATACGCAGTATTTT. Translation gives CSAKPNSTDTQYF.

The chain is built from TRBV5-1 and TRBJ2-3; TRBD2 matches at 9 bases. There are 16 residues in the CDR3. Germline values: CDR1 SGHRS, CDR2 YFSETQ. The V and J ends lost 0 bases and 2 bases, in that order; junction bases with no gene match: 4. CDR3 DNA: TGCGCCAGCAGCTTGGGGCTAGCGGGGCCCACAGATACGCAGTATTTT. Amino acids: CASSLGLAGPTDTQYF.

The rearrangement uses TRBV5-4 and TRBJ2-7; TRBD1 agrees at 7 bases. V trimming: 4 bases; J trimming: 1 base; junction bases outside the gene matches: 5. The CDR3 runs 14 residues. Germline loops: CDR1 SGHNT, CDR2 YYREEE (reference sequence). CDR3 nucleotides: TGTGCCAGCAGCGCAAACAGGGGATCCTACGAGCAGTACTTC. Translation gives CASSANRGSYEQYF.

The CDR3 sequence is CASSHERGGLDTQYF. In nucleotides, the CDR3 is TGTGCCAGCAGCCACGAGCGGGGGGGCCTAGATACGCAGTATTTT. The chain has TRBV3-1 and TRBJ2-3; 10 positions agree with TRBD2. The CDR3 covers 15 residues. Trimming removed 3 bases from V and 5 bases from J; junction bases left unmatched: 5. The germline CDR1 and CDR2 sequences are LGHDT and YNNKEL (reference sequence).

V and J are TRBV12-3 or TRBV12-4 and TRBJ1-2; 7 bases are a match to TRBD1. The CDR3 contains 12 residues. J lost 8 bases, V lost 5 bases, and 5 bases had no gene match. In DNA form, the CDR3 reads TGTGCCAGCAGTCCTCAGGGGGAGGGCTACACCTTC. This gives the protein CASSPQGEGYTF.

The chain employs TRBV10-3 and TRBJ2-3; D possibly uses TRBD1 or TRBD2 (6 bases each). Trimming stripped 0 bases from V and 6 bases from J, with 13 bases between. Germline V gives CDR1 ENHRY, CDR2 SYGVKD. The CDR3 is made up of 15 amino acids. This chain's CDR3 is CAISESWGAWDTQYF. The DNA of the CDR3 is TGTGCCATCAGTGAGTCCTGGGGGGCCTGGGATACGCAGTATTTT.

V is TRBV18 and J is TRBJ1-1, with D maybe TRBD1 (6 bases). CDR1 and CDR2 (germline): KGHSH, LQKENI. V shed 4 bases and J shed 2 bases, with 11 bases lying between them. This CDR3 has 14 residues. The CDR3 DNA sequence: TGTGCCAGCTCACAGCGGACAGAAAACACTGAAGCTTTCTTT. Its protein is CASSQRTENTEAFF.

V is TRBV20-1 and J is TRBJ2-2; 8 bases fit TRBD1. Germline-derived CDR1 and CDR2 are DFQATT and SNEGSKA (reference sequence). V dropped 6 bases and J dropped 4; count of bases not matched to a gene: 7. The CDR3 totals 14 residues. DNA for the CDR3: TGCAGTGCCAACCTCGGACAGGGCACCGGGGAGCTGTTTTTT. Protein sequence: CSANLGQGTGELFF.

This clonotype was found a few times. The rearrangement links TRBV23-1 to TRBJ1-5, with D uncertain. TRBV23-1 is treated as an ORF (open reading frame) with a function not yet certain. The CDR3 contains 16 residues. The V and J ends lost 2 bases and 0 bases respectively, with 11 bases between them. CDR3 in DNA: TGCGCCAGCAGTCAACGGGAGGCAGATAGCAATCAGCCCCAGCATTTT. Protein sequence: CASSQREADSNQPQHF.

The CDR3 spells CSARDQVASGQGNSPLHF. The CDR3 nucleotides are TGCAGTGCTAGAGATCAAGTAGCATCGGGACAGGGTAATTCACCCCTCCACTTT. This chain connects TRBV20-1 to TRBJ1-6; 9 bases are a match to TRBD1. The germline gives CDR1 DFQATT, CDR2 SNEGSKA (reference sequence). The CDR3 runs 18 residues. V lost 0 bases, J lost 6 bases, and 12 bases stayed unmatched.

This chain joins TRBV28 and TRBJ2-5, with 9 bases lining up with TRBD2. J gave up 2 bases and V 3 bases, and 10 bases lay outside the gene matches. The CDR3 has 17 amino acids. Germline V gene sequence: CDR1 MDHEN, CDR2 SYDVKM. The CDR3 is CASSFPASGTAQETQYF. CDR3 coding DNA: TGTGCCAGCAGTTTCCCCGCTAGCGGGACGGCACAAGAGACCCAGTACTTC.

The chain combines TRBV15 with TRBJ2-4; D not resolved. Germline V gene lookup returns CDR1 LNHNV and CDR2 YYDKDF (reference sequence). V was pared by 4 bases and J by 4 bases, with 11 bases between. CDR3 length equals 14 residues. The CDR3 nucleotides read TGTGCCACCAGCACCTACCACGGGAAAAACATTCAGTACTTC. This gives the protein CATSTYHGKNIQYF.

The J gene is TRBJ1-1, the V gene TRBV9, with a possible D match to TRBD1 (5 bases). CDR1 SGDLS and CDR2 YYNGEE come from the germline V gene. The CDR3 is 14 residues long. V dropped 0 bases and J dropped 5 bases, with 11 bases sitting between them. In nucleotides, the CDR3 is TGTGCCAGCAGCGTAGACGGGGCGGGTACTGAAGCTTTCTTT. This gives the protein CASSVDGAGTEAFF.

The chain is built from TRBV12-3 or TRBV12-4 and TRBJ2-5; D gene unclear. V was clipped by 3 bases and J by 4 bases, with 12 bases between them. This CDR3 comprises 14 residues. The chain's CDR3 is CASSLLFRRETQYF. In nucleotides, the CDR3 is TGTGCCAGCAGTTTGTTATTCCGCCGAGAGACCCAGTACTTC.

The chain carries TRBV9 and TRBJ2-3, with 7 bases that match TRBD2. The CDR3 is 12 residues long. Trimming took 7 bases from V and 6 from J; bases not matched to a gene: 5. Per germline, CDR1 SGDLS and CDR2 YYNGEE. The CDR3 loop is CASSAGGDTQYF. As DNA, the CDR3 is TGTGCCAGCTCCGCCGGGGGGGATACGCAGTATTTT.